Listed below are T cell receptor beta chains from one sample, sequenced in a study of OX40 agonist ivuxolimab in advanced cancers. Produced via immunoSEQ multiplex PCR; TCRdb's table is partial and in-frame only. Counted here are around 100,000 clones, about 91% occurring once; the ten biggest clones make up less than 0.2%. The sequencing used CD4+ or CD8+ T cells sorted from blood, collected in a trial of the OX40 agonist ivuxolimab. The source is an adult with an advanced solid tumor such as melanoma, head and neck, liver or kidney cancer. Both conserved end residues are part of each CDR3. Fields, in order: CDR3 protein, CDR3 DNA, clone size, V gene, J gene, D gene. D genes are given only for firm matches. A clone size is listed for some rows: how often the clone was seen (once, few, many), or a class if it is expanded.

CASNWLAPDTQYF	TGTGCCAGCAATTGGCTAGCGCCAGATACGCAGTATTTT	NA	TRBV6-1	TRBJ2-3	NA
CASSARQGAQWGYTF	TGCGCCAGCAGCGCCAGACAGGGGGCGCAGTGGGGCTACACCTTC	NA	TRBV4-1	TRBJ1-2	TRBD1
CASGLGTRSSTDTQYF	TGTGCTAGTGGTTTGGGGACTAGATCTAGCACAGATACGCAGTATTTT	NA	TRBV12-5	TRBJ2-3	TRBD2
CASSVSGTGRNEQFF	TGTGCCAGCAGCGTCTCCGGAACAGGGAGGAATGAGCAGTTCTTC	NA	TRBV11-3	TRBJ2-1	NA
CASSVGVIGEKLFF	TGTGCCAGCAGCGTAGGCGTCATAGGGGAAAAACTGTTTTTT	NA	TRBV9	TRBJ1-4	NA
CACRTGSNQPQHF	TGTGCCTGTCGGACAGGTAGCAATCAGCCCCAGCATTTT	few	TRBV30	TRBJ1-5	TRBD1
CSVDDRMGYEQYF	TGCAGCGTAGACGACAGGATGGGGTACGAGCAGTACTTC	NA	TRBV29-1	TRBJ2-7	NA
CASSDRGLYGYTF	TGTGCCAGCAGCGACAGGGGTCTCTATGGCTACACCTTC	few	TRBV2	TRBJ1-2	TRBD1
CASSVAGQAYNEQFF	TGTGCCAGCAGCGTAGCGGGACAAGCCTACAATGAGCAGTTCTTC	NA	TRBV9	TRBJ2-1	NA
CASSLDVMSGVRADTQYF	TGTGCCAGCAGCTTAGATGTTATGTCGGGGGTACGGGCAGATACGCAGTATTTT	NA	TRBV7-6	TRBJ2-3	NA
CASSMSTGWNNQPQHF	TGTGCCAGTAGTATGAGCACAGGGTGGAACAATCAGCCCCAGCATTTT	NA	TRBV19	TRBJ1-5	NA
CSVEVGETQYF	TGCAGCGTGGAGGTCGGGGAGACCCAGTACTTC	NA	TRBV29-1	TRBJ2-5	NA
CASNLGRVSSNQPQHF	TGTGCCAGTAATCTAGGGAGGGTCAGTAGCAATCAGCCCCAGCATTTT	NA	TRBV19	TRBJ1-5	NA
CASSVTGNTEAFF	TGTGCCAGCAGCGTTACAGGGAACACTGAAGCTTTCTTT	NA	TRBV9	TRBJ1-1	NA
CSVVGPAISGQMIGTDTQYF	TGCAGCGTTGTGGGACCCGCAATCTCGGGCCAGATGATCGGCACAGATACGCAGTATTTT	once	TRBV29-1	TRBJ2-3	NA
CASSPGRRQTQYF	TGTGCCAGCAGTCCAGGGCGACGACAGACCCAGTACTTC	NA	TRBV27	TRBJ2-5	NA
CASSGRDRRNTYEQYF	TGTGCCAGCAGCGGCCGGGACAGGCGAAACACCTACGAGCAGTACTTC	NA	TRBV5-4	TRBJ2-7	TRBD1
CASSYTTGGFNSPLHF	TGTGCCAGCAGCTATACGACAGGGGGCTTTAATTCACCCCTCCACTTT	once	TRBV27	TRBJ1-6	TRBD1
CASSGTSGAPETQYF	TGTGCCAGCTCCGGGACTAGCGGGGCCCCGGAGACCCAGTACTTC	NA	TRBV9	TRBJ2-5	TRBD2
CAWNRDGNQPQHF	TGTGCCTGGAACAGGGATGGCAATCAGCCCCAGCATTTT	few	TRBV30	TRBJ1-5	NA
CASSLGASGGGETQYF	TGCGCCAGCAGCTTGGGAGCTAGCGGGGGGGGCGAGACCCAGTACTTC	NA	TRBV5-1	TRBJ2-5	TRBD2
CASSSGQAQYF	TGTGCCAGCAGCTCGGGACAGGCCCAGTACTTC	NA	TRBV7-2	TRBJ2-5	TRBD1
CSVIPTRVTGELFF	TGCAGCGTAATACCTACCCGGGTCACCGGGGAGCTGTTTTTT	NA	TRBV29-1	TRBJ2-2	NA
CASSDLGTGELFF	TGTGCCAGCAGCGATTTAGGGACCGGGGAGCTGTTTTTT	NA	TRBV5-6	TRBJ2-2	NA
CASSKRTSDYNEQFF	TGTGCCAGTAGTAAGCGGACTAGCGACTACAATGAGCAGTTCTTC	NA	TRBV19	TRBJ2-1	TRBD2
CASSLEPFTQYF	TGCGCCAGCAGCTTGGAACCGTTTACGCAGTATTTT	NA	TRBV5-1	TRBJ2-3	NA
CASSPNRGGGATDTQYF	TGCGCCAGCAGCCCTAACCGGGGCGGGGGGGCCACAGATACGCAGTATTTT	once	TRBV5-1	TRBJ2-3	TRBD2
CSALGGSETQYF	TGCAGCGCCCTGGGGGGGTCAGAGACCCAGTACTTC	NA	TRBV29-1	TRBJ2-5	TRBD2
CASSTGGGGNEQFF	TGTGCCAGCAGCACCGGGGGCGGTGGAAATGAGCAGTTCTTC	NA	TRBV5-4	TRBJ2-1	NA
CASSQRLGDTGELFF	TGTGCCAGCAGCCAAAGACTAGGGGACACCGGGGAGCTGTTTTTT	NA	TRBV14	TRBJ2-2	NA
CASGRSGPGYEQYF	TGTGCCAGCGGGAGAAGCGGTCCCGGCTACGAGCAGTACTTC	NA	TRBV6-5	TRBJ2-7	NA
CASRVTVGPGELFF	TGCGCCAGCAGGGTGACAGTTGGTCCCGGGGAGCTGTTTTTT	NA	TRBV10-2	TRBJ2-2	NA
CASSLGRVANEKLFF	TGTGCCAGCAGCTTAGGCCGGGTAGCTAATGAAAAACTGTTTTTT	NA	TRBV13	TRBJ1-4	NA